The 23 T cell receptor beta chains given below trace back to one sample, sequenced in a study of blood T cell repertoires in COVID-19. Profiled with immunoSEQ multiplex PCR; TCRdb holds only in-frame clones, not every one. The sample carries hundreds of thousands of clones, about 91% recorded once. The sample taken for sequencing was PBMCs or T cells enriched from blood (not recorded which). Receptors originate from a woman aged 40 to 50 with acute COVID-19.

The chain is built from TRBV9 and TRBJ2-1, with 7 bases identical to TRBD1. Germline CDR1 SGDLS, CDR2 YYNGEE. The CDR3 sequence is 15 residues long. The J segment lost 5 bases and the V segment lost 4 bases, leaving 9 bases of the junction unmatched. CDR3 nucleotides: TGTGCCAGCAGCAGAGCCGGGACAGTTAACAATGAGCAGTTCTTC. Its protein is CASSRAGTVNNEQFF.

This sequence joins TRBV5-5 and TRBJ2-6; tentatively, D is TRBD1 (6 bases). With 0 bases removed from V and 0 bases from J, the gap between germline ends came to 16 bases. Germline V lookup: CDR1 SGHKS, CDR2 YYEKEE (reference sequence). The CDR3 loop spans 19 amino acids. This chain's CDR3 is CASSLGRGLPASGANVLTF. In DNA form, the CDR3 reads TGTGCCAGCAGCTTGGGCAGGGGCCTCCCCGCCTCTGGGGCCAACGTCCTGACTTTC.

The gene calls are TRBV25-1 and TRBJ2-3, with 8 positions matching TRBD2. Germline assignment: CDR1 MGHDK and CDR2 SYGVNS. V shed 7 bases and J 1 base; nucleotides not matched to a gene: 7. This CDR3 region has 15 residues. The CDR3 sequence: CASTRGGSGTDTQYF. DNA for the CDR3: TGTGCCAGCACCCGCGGGGGGAGCGGCACAGATACGCAGTATTTT.

On this clone itself: Other DNA sequences from this sample encode an identical CDR3 as well. The chain couples TRBV19 to TRBJ1-1; no definite D call. The V gene lost 3 bases and the J gene lost 4 bases, with 12 bases spanning the gap. The CDR3 is made up of 14 amino acids. Germline assignment: CDR1 LNHDA and CDR2 SQIVND (reference sequence). The CDR3 is CASSIGGPGTEAFF. CDR3 sequence (DNA): TGTGCCAGTAGTATTGGAGGCCCGGGCACTGAAGCTTTCTTT.

This sequence joins TRBV11-2 and TRBJ2-1; TRBD2 agrees at 13 bases. The V and J ends lost 5 bases and 15 bases, in that order; junction bases with no gene match: 25. The CDR3 sequence is 19 residues long. CDR1 and CDR2 (germline): SGHAT, FQNNGV. In DNA, the CDR3 is TGTGCCAGCAGCCTACGTAGGGGTGGGGGACTAGCGGGACACGGCTGGGTGTTCTTC. Translation: CASSLRRGGGLAGHGWVFF.

This chain uses TRBV5-1 with TRBJ1-1; D ambiguous. Germline V gene sequence: CDR1 SGHRS, CDR2 YFSETQ. The length of the CDR3 is 16 residues. Between the trimmed V and J ends, which lost 3 bases and 1 base, there was a span of 16 bases. CDR3 amino acids: CASSSGLTVGNTEAFF. The CDR3 region has the DNA TGCGCCAGCAGCTCCGGACTAACGGTTGGGAACACTGAAGCTTTCTTT.

The chain employs TRBV7-9 and TRBJ1-5; tentative D call: TRBD1 (6 bases). Germline lookup yields CDR1 SEHNR and CDR2 FQNEAQ (reference sequence). This CDR3 has 15 residues. Trimming removed 4 bases from V and 7 bases from J, with 17 bases in between. This CDR3 reads CASSSGTTERQPQHF. The DNA of the CDR3 is TGTGCCAGCAGCTCCGGGACAACAGAAAGACAGCCCCAGCATTTT.

The chain is built from TRBV19 and TRBJ1-1, with D maybe TRBD1 (6 bases). CDR1 is LNHDA, CDR2 SQIVND, per germline (reference sequence). The ends were cut back, 6 bases at V and 5 bases at J, with 13 bases in the middle. The CDR3 has 13 residues. CDR3 amino acids: CASSTGRGTEAFF. The CDR3, as DNA: TGTGCCAGTAGCACAGGGAGGGGGACTGAAGCTTTCTTT.

This clone has just a few counts. The chain has TRBV30 and TRBJ1-3; 7 nucleotides match TRBD1. The V segment lost 1 base and the J segment 4 bases; nucleotides outside the gene matches: 10. Germline V gene lookup returns CDR1 GTSNPN and CDR2 SVGIG (reference sequence). The CDR3 consists of 16 residues. The CDR3 sequence: CAWSAPTGRAGNTIYF. CDR3 nucleotide sequence: TGTGCCTGGAGTGCCCCGACAGGGAGAGCAGGAAACACCATATATTTT.

This clone was recorded only once. The genes are TRBV6-1 and TRBJ2-7; D is unclear. CDR3 size: 16 residues. Per the germline V gene, CDR1 is MNHNS and CDR2 is SASEGT. The V end lost 4 bases, the J end lost 0 bases, and 16 bases lay between the germline ends. The CDR3 spells CASSALSAAVSYEQYF. CDR3 in DNA: TGTGCCAGCAGTGCCCTTTCGGCGGCCGTCTCCTACGAGCAGTACTTC.

The CDR3 bases are TGCGCCAGCAATCAGGGAGGTAATGAAAAACTGTTTTTT. Translated, it gives CASNQGGNEKLFF. The chain uses TRBV5-1 and TRBJ1-4; maybe TRBD1 (5 bases). V was cut by 6 bases and J by 4 bases, with 10 bases left in between. Germline loops: CDR1 SGHRS, CDR2 YFSETQ. CDR3 length: 13 residues.

This chain uses TRBV10-1 with TRBJ2-7; maybe TRBD1 (5 bases). Trimming shortened V by 9 bases and J by 13 bases, and 19 bases separated the two germline ends. Germline V gene lookup returns CDR1 WNHNN and CDR2 SYGVQD (reference sequence). The CDR3 totals 11 residues. CDR3 sequence (DNA): TGCGCCAGGTTGGCCAGGGCTGGAAGATACGTC. Encoded protein: CARLARAGRYV.

The V gene is TRBV30, the J gene TRBJ1-1, with 8 bases fitting TRBD1. With 3 bases clipped from V and 4 bases from J, the junction kept 7 bases outside the gene matches. CDR1 is GTSNPN and CDR2 is SVGIG in the germline V gene (reference sequence). The CDR3 is 14 amino acids. In nucleotides, the CDR3 is TGTGCCTGGAGCGCAGGGGGCTGGAGCACTGAAGCTTTCTTT. This encodes CAWSAGGWSTEAFF.

The chain has TRBV7-2 and TRBJ2-1, with 11 bases identical to TRBD2. Trimming at V came to 0 bases and at J to 4 bases, leaving 11 bases not matched to a gene. Germline-derived CDR1 and CDR2 are SGHTA and FQGNSA. The CDR3 has 19 residues. The CDR3 spells CASSLALAGGSSGYNEQFF. As DNA, the CDR3 is TGTGCCAGCAGCTTAGCGTTAGCGGGAGGGTCCTCGGGGTACAATGAGCAGTTCTTC. Complete variable domain (other parts from reference TRBV7-2 and TRBJ2-1): GAGVSQSPSNKVTEKGKDVELRCDPISGHTALYWYRQSLGQGLEFLIYFQGNSAPDKSGLPSDRFSAERTGGSVSTLTIQRTQQEDSAVYLCASSLALAGGSSGYNEQFFGPGTRLTVL.

CDR3 region: CASSPPTSGITGELFF. The CDR3 nucleotides are TGTGCCAGCAGCCCTCCGACTAGCGGGATCACCGGGGAGCTGTTTTTT. This chain joins TRBV11-2 and TRBJ2-2, with TRBD2 matching 11 bases. Germline V CDR1 and CDR2: SGHAT, FQNNGV. V was clipped by 5 bases and J by 4 bases; unmatched bases: 6. The CDR3 contains 16 residues.

As concerns this clone: At the DNA level, this CDR3 is encoded by other sequences in the same sample as well. The DNA of the CDR3 is TGCAGCGTCGGAACAGGGGGATACAATGAGCAGTTCTTC. Protein: CSVGTGGYNEQFF. J is TRBJ2-1 and V is TRBV29-1; 8 nucleotides align to TRBD1. J gave up 4 bases and V 6 bases, and 5 bases lay outside the gene matches. This CDR3 contains 13 residues. Germline CDR1 is SQVTM and CDR2 is ANQGSEA.

The CDR3: CASSESTENEKLFF. Written as DNA, the CDR3 is TGTGCCAGCAGTGAATCTACAGAGAATGAAAAACTGTTTTTT. The chain joins TRBV6-1 to TRBJ1-4; D unclear. The germline CDR1 and CDR2 sequences are MNHNS and SASEGT. The CDR3 is made up of 14 amino acids. V gave up 2 bases and J gave up 5 bases, with 9 bases separating them.

The genes are TRBV4-1 and TRBJ2-1; 7 bases fit TRBD2. Germline values: CDR1 MGHRA, CDR2 YSYEKL. CDR3 length equals 16 residues. Trimming took 3 bases from V and 0 from J; bases not matched to a gene: 5. For the CDR3, the DNA is TGCGCCAGCAGCCATTGGGGGGGGAGCTCCTACAATGAGCAGTTCTTC. Translated, it gives CASSHWGGSSYNEQFF.

This chain links TRBV19 with TRBJ2-7, with 12 bases aligning to TRBD2. V lost 5 bases, J lost 0 bases, and 8 bases stayed unmatched. From germline, CDR1 is LNHDA and CDR2 SQIVND (reference sequence). This CDR3 has 17 residues. DNA for the CDR3: TGTGCCAGTAGTCAAGGGGGACTAGCGGGCCACTCCTACGAGCAGTACTTC. The encoded protein is CASSQGGLAGHSYEQYF.

J is TRBJ1-2 and V is TRBV28; D is unclear. In germline, CDR1 is MDHEN, CDR2 SYDVKM. The CDR3 totals 11 residues. V dropped 5 bases and J dropped 4 bases, with 5 bases sitting between them. Written as DNA, the CDR3 is TGTGCCAGCAGTCCCCTCTATGGCTACACCTTC. This codes for CASSPLYGYTF.

The chain uses TRBV11-2 and TRBJ1-3; 9 bases are a match to TRBD1. Germline loops: CDR1 SGHAT, CDR2 FQNNGV. J lost 9 bases, V lost 0 bases, and 15 bases had no gene match. The CDR3 totals 18 residues. The CDR3 region is CASSLDLLRDRDDLTIYF. The CDR3 nucleotides read TGTGCCAGCAGCTTAGATCTATTGAGGGACAGGGATGATCTCACCATATATTTT. Full variable domain (remainder filled in from reference TRBV11-2 and TRBJ1-3): EAGVAQSPRYKIIEKRQSVAFWCNPISGHATLYWYQQILGQGPKLLIQFQNNGVVDDSQLPKDRFSAERLKGVDSTLKIQPAKLEDSAVYLCASSLDLLRDRDDLTIYFGEGSWLTVV.

The chain uses TRBV18 and TRBJ2-7, with 8 nucleotides matching TRBD1. The CDR3 has 16 residues. V was pared by 2 bases and J by 2 bases, with 8 bases of the junction left unmatched. Germline CDR1 and CDR2: KGHSH and LQKENI. The DNA for the CDR3 is TGTGCCAGCTCACCAACATCAGGGACAGGTACCTACGAGCAGTACTTC. Translating gives CASSPTSGTGTYEQYF. Using reference TRBV18 and TRBJ2-7 for the parts outside the CDR3, the full variable domain is NAGVMQNPRHLVRRRGQEARLRCSPMKGHSHVYWYRQLPEEGLKFMVYLQKENIIDESGMPKERFSAEFPKEGPSILRIQQVVRGDSAAYFCASSPTSGTGTYEQYFGPGTRLTVT.

CDR3 in DNA: TGTGCCACCAGTGACGCACTAGCGGAAGATACCGAGACCCAGTACTTC. It yields the protein CATSDALAEDTETQYF. The chain combines TRBV24-1 with TRBJ2-5, with 8 bases that match TRBD2. The V gene's germline CDR1 is KGHDR and CDR2 SFDVKD. The V and J ends lost 4 bases and 5 bases, in that order; junction bases with no gene match: 11. The CDR3 loop spans 16 amino acids.